This T cell receptor beta chain was captured in a study of T cell clonality in common variable immunodeficiency. Study observations and caveats: Fewer TCRbeta clones were shared among CVID subjects than controls.

Profiling relied on immunoSEQ multiplex PCR, and the TCRdb table lists in-frame clones only, not all of them. This sample carries approximately 30,000 clones, none of them present only once. This clone was seen at least ten times. Its target is unknown. Material for sequencing was peripheral blood mononuclear cells. The clonotype comes from a person aged 18 to 70 in good health.

Partial CDR3 DNA: TGTGCCTGGAGTGTAGGGCACGTGGGTTCAAACTATGGC. Protein sequence: CAWSVGHVGSNYG. The entire CDR3 reads CAWSVGHVGSNYGYTF. The chain joins TRBV30 to TRBJ1-2, with D hard to call. The read finishes 3 residues shy of the CDR3 end, and the germline J gene is used to complete it. The V gene's germline CDR1 is GTSNPN and CDR2 SVGIG (reference sequence). This CDR3 region has 16 residues. V shed 0 bases and J shed 2 bases, with 16 bases lying between them.